This TCR beta chain emerged from a study of OX40 agonist ivuxolimab in advanced cancers. V was pared by 4 bases and J by 7 bases, with 13 bases between. Germline CDR1 and CDR2: GTSNPN and SVGIG (reference sequence). The CDR3 is 13 residues long. On this clone: The antigen remains undetermined.

General study findings and limits: Clonal expansion was among the lowest in partial responders at 0.1-3.0 mg/kg, especially CD8+.

Method: immunoSEQ multiplex PCR; TCRdb's copy keeps in-frame clones and lacks some. In the table there are some 100,000 clones, over 75% of which are singletons. The rearrangement links TRBV30 to TRBJ2-2, with a possible D match to TRBD1 (5 bases). This receptor was identified in an adult with an advanced solid tumor such as melanoma, head and neck, liver or kidney cancer. Sequenced material: CD4+ or CD8+ T cells sorted from blood, taken in a trial of the OX40 agonist ivuxolimab. Here the CDR3 DNA reads TGTGCCTGGAATGGGGCCGTGGACGGGGAGCTGTTTTTT. The encoded protein is CAWNGAVDGELFF.